This TCR beta chain emerged from a study of cytomegalovirus exposure and HLA in healthy donors. Turning to the study itself: From HLA-typed donors, an early data release held tens of millions of unique TCRs. General study points: Solely CMV serostatus was available to characterize immune exposure. Per a later analysis, 15,000 to 20,000 TCR beta sequences showed association with HLA alleles at 0.05 false discovery rate. Associated with cytomegalovirus, according to the listing, were 170 or so TCR beta chains.

As for this clone: Its matching antigen is unknown.

The PCR ran on 60 Vbeta and 13 Jbeta primers. Produced via immunoSEQ multiplex PCR; TCRdb's table is partial and in-frame only. The specimen's table records some 48,000 clones. The germline V and J ends were trimmed by 5 bases and 1 base, with 15 bases remaining between them. Germline-derived CDR1 and CDR2 are SGHTA and FQGNSA. The CDR3 runs to 16 residues. The sequencing sample was made of PBMCs. The source is a woman aged 40 to 50 in good health and CMV-seronegative. This chain uses TRBV7-2 with TRBJ1-5; D call uncertain. CDR3 in amino acids: CASSLSQGGSNQPQHF. The CDR3 DNA reads as TGTGCCAGCAGCCTGAGTCAAGGCGGGAGCAATCAGCCCCAGCATTTT.